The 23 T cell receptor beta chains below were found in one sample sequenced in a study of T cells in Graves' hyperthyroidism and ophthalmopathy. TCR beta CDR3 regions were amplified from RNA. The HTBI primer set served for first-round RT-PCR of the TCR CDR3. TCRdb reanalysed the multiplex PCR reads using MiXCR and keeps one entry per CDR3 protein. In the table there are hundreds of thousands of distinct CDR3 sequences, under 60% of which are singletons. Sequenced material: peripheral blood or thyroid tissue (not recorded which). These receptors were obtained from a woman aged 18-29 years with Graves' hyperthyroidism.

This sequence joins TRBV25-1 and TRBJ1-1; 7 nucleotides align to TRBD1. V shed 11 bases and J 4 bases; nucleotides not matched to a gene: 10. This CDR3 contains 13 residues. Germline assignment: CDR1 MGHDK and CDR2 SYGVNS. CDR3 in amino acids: CAYEQGSGTEAFF. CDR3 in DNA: TGTGCCTATGAACAGGGGTCGGGCACTGAAGCTTTCTTT.

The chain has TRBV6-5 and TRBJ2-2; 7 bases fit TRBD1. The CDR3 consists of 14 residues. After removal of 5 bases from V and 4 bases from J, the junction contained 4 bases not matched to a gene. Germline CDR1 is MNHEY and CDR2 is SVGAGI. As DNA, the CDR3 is TGTGCCAGCAGTCCTGGGACAGCCACCGGGGAGCTGTTTTTT. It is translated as CASSPGTATGELFF.

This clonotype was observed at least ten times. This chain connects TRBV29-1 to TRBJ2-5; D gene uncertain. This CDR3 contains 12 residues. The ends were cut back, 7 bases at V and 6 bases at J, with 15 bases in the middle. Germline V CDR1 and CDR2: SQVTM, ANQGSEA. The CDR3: CSAPPGEKTQYF. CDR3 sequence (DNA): TGCAGCGCCCCGCCGGGCGAGAAGACCCAGTACTTC.

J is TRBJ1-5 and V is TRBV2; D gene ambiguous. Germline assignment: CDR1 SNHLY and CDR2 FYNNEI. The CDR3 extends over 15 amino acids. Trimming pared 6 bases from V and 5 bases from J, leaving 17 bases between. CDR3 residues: CASRPEGIWDQPQHF. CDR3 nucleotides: TGTGCCAGCAGACCCGAGGGTATTTGGGATCAGCCCCAGCATTTT.

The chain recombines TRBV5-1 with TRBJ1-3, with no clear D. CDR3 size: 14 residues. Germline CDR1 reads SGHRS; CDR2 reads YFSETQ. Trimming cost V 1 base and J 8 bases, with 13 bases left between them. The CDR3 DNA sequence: TGCGCCAGCAGCTTGTTGACACTGGAAGACACCATATATTTT. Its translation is CASSLLTLEDTIYF.

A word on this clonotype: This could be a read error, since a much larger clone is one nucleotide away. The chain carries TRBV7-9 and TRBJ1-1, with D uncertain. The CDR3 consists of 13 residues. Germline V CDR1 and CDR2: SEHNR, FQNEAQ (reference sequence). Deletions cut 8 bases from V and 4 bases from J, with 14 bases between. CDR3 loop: CASSQERATEAFF. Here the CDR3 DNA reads TGTGCCAGCTCCCAAGAGAGGGCCACTGAAGCTTTCTTT.

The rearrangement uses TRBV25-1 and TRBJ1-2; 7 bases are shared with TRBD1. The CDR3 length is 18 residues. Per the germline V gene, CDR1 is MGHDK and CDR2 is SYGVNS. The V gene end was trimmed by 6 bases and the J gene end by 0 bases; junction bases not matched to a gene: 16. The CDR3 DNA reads TGTGCCAGCAGCTTAGCGGCCTACAGGGGAGAACCTAACTATGGCTACACCTTC. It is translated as CASSLAAYRGEPNYGYTF.

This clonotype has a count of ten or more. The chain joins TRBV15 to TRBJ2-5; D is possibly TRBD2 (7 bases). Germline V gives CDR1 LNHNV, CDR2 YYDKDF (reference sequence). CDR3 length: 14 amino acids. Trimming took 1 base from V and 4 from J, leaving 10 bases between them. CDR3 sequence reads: CATSRGEGVETQYF. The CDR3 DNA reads TGTGCCACCAGCAGAGGGGAGGGGGTAGAGACCCAGTACTTC. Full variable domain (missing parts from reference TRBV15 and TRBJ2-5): DAMVIQNPRYQVTQFGKPVTLSCSQTLNHNVMYWYQQKSSQAPKLLFHYYDKDFNNEADTPDNFQSRRPNTSFCFLDIRSPGLGDTAMYLCATSRGEGVETQYFGPGTRLLVL.

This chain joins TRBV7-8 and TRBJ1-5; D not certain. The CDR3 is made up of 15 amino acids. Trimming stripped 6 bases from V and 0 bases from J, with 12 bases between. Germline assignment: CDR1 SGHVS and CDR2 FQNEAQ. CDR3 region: CASSPQFNSNQPQHF. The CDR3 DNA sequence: TGTGCCAGCAGTCCGCAGTTTAATAGCAATCAGCCCCAGCATTTT.

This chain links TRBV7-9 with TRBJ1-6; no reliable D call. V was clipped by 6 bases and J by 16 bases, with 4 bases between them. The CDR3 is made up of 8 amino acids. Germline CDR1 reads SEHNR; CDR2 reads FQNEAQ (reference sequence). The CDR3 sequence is CASRMLHF. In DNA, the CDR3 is TGTGCCAGCAGAATGCTCCACTTT.

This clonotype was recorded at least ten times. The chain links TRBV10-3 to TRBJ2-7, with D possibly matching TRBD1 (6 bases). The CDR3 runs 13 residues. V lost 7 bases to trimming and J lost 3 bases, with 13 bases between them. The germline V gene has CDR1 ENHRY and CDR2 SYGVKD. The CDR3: CAITTDRIYEQYF. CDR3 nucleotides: TGTGCCATCACCACAGACAGGATCTACGAGCAGTACTTC.

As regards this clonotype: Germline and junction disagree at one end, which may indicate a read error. Written as DNA, the CDR3 is TGCGCCAGCAGCCCTTTGGGCGGGGGGCCCATGAACACTGAAGCTTTCTTT. Translating it yields CASSPLGGGPMNTEAFF. The chain carries TRBV7-2 and TRBJ1-1; tentatively, D is TRBD1 (6 bases). This CDR3 region has 17 residues. Germline V gene data show CDR1 as SGHTA and CDR2 as FQGNSA.

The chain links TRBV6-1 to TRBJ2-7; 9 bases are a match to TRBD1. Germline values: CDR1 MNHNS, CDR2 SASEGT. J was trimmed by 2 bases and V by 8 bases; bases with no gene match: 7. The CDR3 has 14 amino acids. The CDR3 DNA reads TGTGCCAGCGGGGAACACAGGGGGCCCTACGAGCAGTACTTC. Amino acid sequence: CASGEHRGPYEQYF.

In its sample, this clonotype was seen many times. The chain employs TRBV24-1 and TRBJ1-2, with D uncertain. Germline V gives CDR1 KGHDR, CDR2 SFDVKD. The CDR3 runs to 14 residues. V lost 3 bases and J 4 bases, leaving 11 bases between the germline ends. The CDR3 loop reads CATSDRINGYGYTF. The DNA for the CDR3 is TGTGCCACCAGTGATCGGATTAACGGCTATGGCTACACCTTC.

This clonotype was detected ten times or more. The CDR3 here is CAISEDREKLFF. CDR3 nucleotide sequence: TGTGCCATCAGTGAGGACAGGGAAAAACTGTTTTTT. The rearrangement joins TRBV10-3 to TRBJ1-4, with D maybe TRBD1 (6 bases). The CDR3 is 12 residues long. Germline values: CDR1 ENHRY, CDR2 SYGVKD. Deletions cut 2 bases from V and 8 bases from J, with 6 bases between.

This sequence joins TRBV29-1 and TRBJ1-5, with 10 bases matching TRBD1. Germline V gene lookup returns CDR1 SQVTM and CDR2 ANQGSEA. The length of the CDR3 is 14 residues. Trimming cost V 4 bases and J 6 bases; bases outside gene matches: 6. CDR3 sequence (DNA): TGCAGCGTTGGGGGACAGGGGAATCCTCAGCCCCAGCATTTT. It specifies CSVGGQGNPQPQHF.

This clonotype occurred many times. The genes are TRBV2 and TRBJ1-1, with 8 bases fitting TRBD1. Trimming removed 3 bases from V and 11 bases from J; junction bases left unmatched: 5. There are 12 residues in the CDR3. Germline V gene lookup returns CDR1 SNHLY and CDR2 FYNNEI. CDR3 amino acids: CASSDGQGRAFF. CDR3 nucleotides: TGTGCCAGCAGTGACGGACAGGGTAGGGCTTTCTTT. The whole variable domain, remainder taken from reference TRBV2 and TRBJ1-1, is EPEVTQTPSHQVTQMGQEVILRCVPISNHLYFYWYRQILGQKVEFLVSFYNNEISEKSEIFDDQFSVERPDGSNFTLKIRSTKLEDSAMYFCASSDGQGRAFFGQGTRLTVV.

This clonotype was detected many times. CDR3 in DNA: TGTGCCAGCAGCTCCCTTTTAGGGAGGGATGAAAAACTGTTTTTT. Translating it yields CASSSLLGRDEKLFF. The genes are TRBV7-9 and TRBJ1-4; the D is unclear. Looked up from germline, CDR1 is SEHNR and CDR2 is FQNEAQ (reference sequence). V lost 4 bases to trimming and J lost 6 bases, with 15 bases between them. The CDR3 length is 15 residues.

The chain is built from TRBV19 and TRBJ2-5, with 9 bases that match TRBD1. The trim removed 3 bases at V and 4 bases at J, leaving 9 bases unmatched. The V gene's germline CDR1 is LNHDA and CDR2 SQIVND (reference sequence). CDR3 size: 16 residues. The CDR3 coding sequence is TGTGCCAGTAGTATGCGATGGACAGGGGTGAGAGAGACCCAGTACTTC. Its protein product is CASSMRWTGVRETQYF.

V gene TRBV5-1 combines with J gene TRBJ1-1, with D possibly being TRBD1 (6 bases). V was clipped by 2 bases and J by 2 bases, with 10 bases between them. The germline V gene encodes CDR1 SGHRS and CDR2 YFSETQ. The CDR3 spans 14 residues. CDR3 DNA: TGCGCCAGCAGCTTATACAGGGATAACACTGAAGCTTTCTTT. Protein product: CASSLYRDNTEAFF. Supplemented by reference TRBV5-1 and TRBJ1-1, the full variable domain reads KAGVTQTPRYLIKTRGQQVTLSCSPISGHRSVSWYQQTPGQGLQFLFEYFSETQRNKGNFPGRFSGRQFSNSRSEMNVSTLELGDSALYLCASSLYRDNTEAFFGQGTRLTVV.

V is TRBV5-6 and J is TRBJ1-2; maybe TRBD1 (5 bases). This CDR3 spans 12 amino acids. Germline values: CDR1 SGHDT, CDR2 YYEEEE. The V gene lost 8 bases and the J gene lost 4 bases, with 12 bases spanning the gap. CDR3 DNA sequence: TGTGCCAGTGCGGGGGACGTCTATGGCTACACCTTC. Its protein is CASAGDVYGYTF.

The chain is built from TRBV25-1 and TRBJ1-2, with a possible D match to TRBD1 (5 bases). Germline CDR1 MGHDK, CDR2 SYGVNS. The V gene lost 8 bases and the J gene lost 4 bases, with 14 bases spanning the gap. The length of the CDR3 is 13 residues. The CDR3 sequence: CASPGTFFYGYTF. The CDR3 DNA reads TGTGCCAGCCCCGGGACCTTTTTCTATGGCTACACCTTC.

The CDR3 nucleotides read TGTGCCAGCAGCTGGCCAGGGGGCTCCTACGAGCAGTACTTC. This gives the protein CASSWPGGSYEQYF. The V call is TRBV7-2, the J call TRBJ2-7; 7 bases align to TRBD1. V shed 4 bases, J shed 0 bases, and the junction held 3 bases outside the gene matches. The CDR3 is made up of 14 amino acids. The germline V gene encodes CDR1 SGHTA and CDR2 FQGNSA.